The 6 T cell receptor beta chains in this list originate from one sample, sequenced in a study of blood T cell repertoires in COVID-19. Profiled with immunoSEQ multiplex PCR; TCRdb holds only in-frame clones, not every one. This sample has some 180,000 clones, with around 80% found just once. Input material: peripheral blood. All receptors derive from a woman older than 75 with active or convalescent COVID-19.

The CDR3 DNA reads as TGTGCCAGCAGTGCTAGGACTCAGGGGGAGACCCAGTACTTC. It codes for CASSARTQGETQYF. The rearrangement joins TRBV2 to TRBJ2-5, with D maybe TRBD1 (6 bases). The CDR3 is made up of 14 amino acids. Trimming took off 4 bases at V and 5 bases at J, with 14 bases between the two ends. Germline V lookup: CDR1 SNHLY, CDR2 FYNNEI.

This chain links TRBV2 with TRBJ1-1, with D tentatively TRBD1 (6 bases). In germline, CDR1 is SNHLY, CDR2 FYNNEI. The CDR3 runs 15 residues. The V end lost 2 bases, the J end lost 5 bases, and 15 bases lay between the germline ends. The CDR3 reads CASSERQGLRTEAFF. The CDR3 DNA reads TGTGCCAGCAGTGAACGTCAGGGGCTTAGGACTGAAGCTTTCTTT.

The V call is TRBV28, the J call TRBJ1-3; a possible D gene is TRBD1 (5 bases). Germline-derived CDR1 and CDR2 are MDHEN and SYDVKM. Trimming removed 1 base at V and 4 bases at J, with 14 bases between. The CDR3 extends over 16 amino acids. Written as DNA, the CDR3 is TGTGCCAGCAGTTTATCAGGGCCCTACCTGGGAAACACCATATATTTT. This sequence encodes CASSLSGPYLGNTIYF. The variable domain in full, completed from reference TRBV28 and TRBJ1-3, reads DVKVTQSSRYLVKRTGEKVFLECVQDMDHENMFWYRQDPGLGLRLIYFSYDVKMKEKGDIPEGYSVSREKKERFSLILESASTNQTSMYLCASSLSGPYLGNTIYFGEGSWLTVV.

This chain uses TRBV5-1 with TRBJ2-3; D ambiguous. Germline loops: CDR1 SGHRS, CDR2 YFSETQ. The V and J ends lost 4 bases and 2 bases respectively, with 11 bases between them. There are 14 residues in the CDR3. The CDR3 DNA reads as TGCGCCAGCAGCCAGCACACTACCACAGATACGCAGTATTTT. Translating gives CASSQHTTTDTQYF.

V gene TRBV7-2 combines with J gene TRBJ2-1, with TRBD2 identical over 9 bases. Germline V gives CDR1 SGHTA, CDR2 FQGNSA. This CDR3 contains 15 residues. The V and J ends lost 2 bases and 10 bases, in that order; junction bases with no gene match: 9. The CDR3 region is CASSLISSGGGEQFF. The CDR3 DNA is TGTGCCAGCAGCTTAATTAGTAGCGGGGGCGGCGAGCAGTTCTTC.

This chain connects TRBV7-9 to TRBJ2-2; perhaps TRBD1 as D (5 bases). Germline-derived CDR1 and CDR2 are SEHNR and FQNEAQ (reference sequence). The CDR3 runs to 14 residues. Trimming took 5 bases from V and 0 from J, leaving 7 bases between them. In nucleotides, the CDR3 is TGTGCCAGCAGCCTGGACACGAACACCGGGGAGCTGTTTTTT. It specifies CASSLDTNTGELFF.